These 29 T cell receptor beta chains were sequenced from one sample in a study of regulatory T cells in long-lasting Graves disease. Arm-PCR of CDR3 regions and iRepertoire HTBI primers were used to build TCR beta libraries. MiXCR, run by TCRdb on the multiplex PCR reads, gives a single entry per CDR3 protein. The sample includes 650,000 to 850,000 distinct CDR3 sequences, about 32% seen only once; the top ten take about 40%. The time point: persistent/refractory GD, antithyroid drugs over 5 years with positive TRAb. Scientists built the TCR library using RNA that was extracted from PBMCs. The starting material was peripheral blood mononuclear cells (PBMCs), obtained when the disease was refractory, from a patient treated with antithyroid drugs. All receptors derive from a female donor with Graves disease.

On this clonotype itself: A read error may explain this, as a much larger clone is one base away. The chain recombines TRBV28 with TRBJ2-5; a possible D gene is TRBD2 (5 bases). The CDR3 extends over 12 amino acids. Deletions cut 3 bases from V and 6 bases from J, with 8 bases between. CDR1 and CDR2 from the germline V gene are MDHEN and SYDVKM. The chain's CDR3 is CASSFGEQTQYF. The CDR3 DNA is TGTGCCAGCAGTTTTGGGGAGCAGACCCAGTACTTC.

This clonotype was detected many times. J is TRBJ1-1 and V is TRBV28, with D possibly matching TRBD1 (5 bases). Between the trimmed V and J ends, which lost 8 bases and 3 bases, there was a span of 10 bases. This CDR3 has 12 residues. Germline V gene lookup returns CDR1 MDHEN and CDR2 SYDVKM. CDR3 sequence reads: CASRRQYTEAFF. The CDR3 DNA follows: TGTGCCAGCCGAAGACAGTACACTGAAGCTTTCTTT. Using reference TRBV28 and TRBJ1-1 for the parts outside the CDR3, the full variable domain is DVKVTQSSRYLVKRTGEKVFLECVQDMDHENMFWYRQDPGLGLRLIYFSYDVKMKEKGDIPEGYSVSREKKERFSLILESASTNQTSMYLCASRRQYTEAFFGQGTRLTVV.

This clonotype was observed a single time. This chain uses TRBV7-6 with TRBJ1-3, with no clear D. Germline CDR1 reads SGHVS; CDR2 reads FNYEAQ. The CDR3 loop spans 14 amino acids. V was clipped by 1 base and J by 4 bases, with 8 bases between them. CDR3 residues: CASSLGSYGNTIYF. Written as DNA, the CDR3 is TGTGCCAGCAGCTTAGGTAGTTACGGAAACACCATATATTTT.

The chain uses TRBV6-1 and TRBJ1-5; tentative D call: TRBD1 (6 bases). The germline V gene encodes CDR1 MNHNS and CDR2 SASEGT. The germline V and J ends were trimmed by 5 bases and 7 bases, with 12 bases remaining between them. The CDR3 contains 13 residues. The CDR3 bases are TGTGCCAGCAGTCCAGGGGTAGACCAGCCCCAGCATTTT. Its protein product is CASSPGVDQPQHF.

This sequence joins TRBV11-2 and TRBJ2-7; 7 positions match TRBD2. The germline CDR1 and CDR2 sequences are SGHAT and FQNNGV. This CDR3 has 16 amino acids. The junction had 12 bases not matched to a gene; V was cut back by 1 base and J by 6 bases. CDR3 DNA sequence: TGTGCCAGCAGCTTAGCCAGGGCTAGCGGACAATCCGAGCAGTACTTC. Residues: CASSLARASGQSEQYF.

In its sample, this clonotype was seen many times. The CDR3 coding sequence is TGTGCCAGCAGCTTAGGGCGGGACAGCTCCTACGAGCAGTACTTC. It specifies CASSLGRDSSYEQYF. The V call is TRBV11-2, the J call TRBJ2-7; D may be TRBD1 (7 bases). Trimming pared 1 base from V and 0 bases from J, leaving 10 bases between. The CDR3 sequence is 15 residues long. Germline lookup yields CDR1 SGHAT and CDR2 FQNNGV.

The table lists this clonotype with many counts. The rearrangement links TRBV11-1 to TRBJ1-1; 9 nucleotides line up with TRBD1. The J segment lost 1 base and the V segment lost 5 bases, leaving 5 bases of the junction unmatched. Germline V gives CDR1 SGHAT, CDR2 FQDESV (reference sequence). This CDR3 region has 15 residues. CDR3 amino acids: CASSNEGQGNTEAFF. The CDR3 DNA reads as TGTGCCAGCAGCAATGAGGGACAGGGGAACACTGAAGCTTTCTTT.

The V call is TRBV11-2, the J call TRBJ1-4; TRBD1 agrees at 8 bases. Germline V lookup: CDR1 SGHAT, CDR2 FQNNGV. Losses at the gene ends were 8 bases for V and 4 bases for J; bases not matched to a gene: 6. The CDR3 consists of 14 residues. This CDR3 is CASGQGARNEKLFF. The CDR3, as DNA: TGTGCCAGCGGTCAGGGGGCGCGTAATGAAAAACTGTTTTTT.

This clonotype was found a few times. This chain uses TRBV6-9 with TRBJ1-2; D might be TRBD1 (5 bases). V was cut by 4 bases and J by 6 bases, with 12 bases left in between. The CDR3 sequence is 13 residues long. Germline V gene sequence: CDR1 MNHGY, CDR2 SVAAGI. CDR3 in DNA: TGTGCCAGCAGTTCCTTTGACAGAAATGGCTACACCTTC. Its protein is CASSSFDRNGYTF.

The chain has TRBV25-1 and TRBJ1-2; D unresolved. Germline-derived CDR1 and CDR2 are MGHDK and SYGVNS. The CDR3 is made up of 15 amino acids. The V end was cut by 5 bases, the J end by 2 bases, with 15 bases between. CDR3 residues: CASSQQTPRNYGYTF. The CDR3 DNA reads TGTGCCAGCAGTCAACAGACACCACGAAACTATGGCTACACCTTC.

This clonotype was recorded at least ten times. The genes are TRBV28 and TRBJ1-5, with 9 bases fitting TRBD1. The CDR3 covers 16 residues. V dropped 3 bases and J dropped 3; count of bases not matched to a gene: 6. CDR1 and CDR2 from the germline V gene are MDHEN and SYDVKM. This CDR3 reads CASSLYRTGDNQPQHF. DNA for the CDR3: TGTGCCAGCAGTTTGTATCGGACAGGGGACAATCAGCCCCAGCATTTT.

This chain connects TRBV7-7 to TRBJ1-4; tentative D call: TRBD1 (5 bases). The CDR3 consists of 15 residues. V gave up 2 bases and J gave up 8 bases, with 15 bases separating them. Germline V gene lookup returns CDR1 SSHAT and CDR2 FNYEAQ (reference sequence). The CDR3 loop is CASSLRGTEGEKLFF. CDR3 sequence (DNA): TGTGCCAGCAGCTTACGGGGCACGGAGGGGGAAAAACTGTTTTTT.

The chain combines TRBV7-9 with TRBJ2-1; 9 bases match TRBD2. The V segment lost 5 bases and the J segment 5 bases; nucleotides outside the gene matches: 10. Germline CDR1 and CDR2: SEHNR and FQNEAQ (reference sequence). The CDR3 is made up of 16 amino acids. CDR3: CASSSGASGNNNEQFF. As DNA, the CDR3 is TGTGCCAGCAGCAGCGGTGCTAGCGGGAACAACAATGAGCAGTTCTTC.

This clonotype has a handful of counts. The V call is TRBV5-1, the J call TRBJ1-5; tentative D call: TRBD1 (6 bases). V lost 1 base and J lost 7, with 15 bases in between. CDR1 and CDR2 (germline): SGHRS, YFSETQ. CDR3 length equals 15 residues. The CDR3 DNA is TGCGCCAGCAGCTTGTCAGGGGACCTACCCCAGCCCCAGCATTTT. Protein: CASSLSGDLPQPQHF.

The chain carries TRBV4-1 and TRBJ2-5, with D perhaps TRBD2 (7 bases). The CDR3 length is 16 residues. Germline V gene lookup returns CDR1 MGHRA and CDR2 YSYEKL. V lost 0 bases, J lost 5 bases, and 16 bases lay in between. CDR3 nucleotide sequence: TGCGCCAGCAGCCAAGATCCGAGGGGGGGTCGGGAGACCCAGTACTTC. Amino acids: CASSQDPRGGRETQYF.

This clonotype was found many times. This rearrangement joins TRBV11-1 to TRBJ2-5; D is unresolved. The length of the CDR3 is 13 residues. Trimming cost V 1 base and J 6 bases, with 9 bases left between them. Germline CDR1 reads SGHAT; CDR2 reads FQDESV (reference sequence). CDR3 region: CASSLGTGQTQYF. CDR3 nucleotide sequence: TGTGCCAGCAGCTTAGGCACTGGGCAGACCCAGTACTTC.

The V call is TRBV19, the J call TRBJ1-1; D is possibly TRBD1 (6 bases). The CDR3 is made up of 14 amino acids. Germline V gives CDR1 LNHDA, CDR2 SQIVND (reference sequence). The ends were cut back, 6 bases at V and 4 bases at J, with 15 bases in the middle. The chain's CDR3 is CASSTQGVSTEAFF. The CDR3 coding sequence is TGTGCCAGTAGCACACAGGGAGTCAGCACTGAAGCTTTCTTT.

With regard to this clonotype: A read error may explain this, as a much larger clone is one base away. The V and J genes are TRBV6-2 or TRBV6-3 and TRBJ2-5; 11 bases are a match to TRBD2. This CDR3 contains 17 residues. Germline CDR1 is MNHEY and CDR2 is SVGEGT. CDR3 sequence reads: CACSEDSGRVYQETQYF. The CDR3 DNA sequence: TGTGCCTGCAGTGAAGATAGCGGGAGGGTGTACCAAGAGACCCAGTACTTC.

Many counts were recorded for this clonotype. The chain has TRBV28 and TRBJ1-2; 10 bases line up with TRBD1. The CDR3 is 13 amino acids. The germline gives CDR1 MDHEN, CDR2 SYDVKM. V lost 4 bases, J lost 4 bases, and 0 bases stayed unmatched. CDR3: CASSWTGGYGYTF. The CDR3 nucleotides are TGTGCCAGCAGTTGGACAGGGGGCTATGGCTACACCTTC.

V is TRBV5-1 and J is TRBJ1-2; D is ambiguous. Germline V gene data show CDR1 as SGHRS and CDR2 as YFSETQ. Trimming removed 0 bases at V and 4 bases at J, with 13 bases between. This CDR3 is 15 amino acids long. The CDR3 is CASSLGGGSTYGYTF. The CDR3 nucleotides read TGCGCCAGCAGCTTGGGAGGAGGGTCTACCTATGGCTACACCTTC.

This clonotype was counted at least ten times. The chain links TRBV7-2 to TRBJ2-7, with 10 positions matching TRBD2. The trim removed 0 bases at V and 5 bases at J, leaving 1 base unmatched. The CDR3 extends over 14 amino acids. Germline CDR1 SGHTA, CDR2 FQGNSA. The CDR3 region is CASSLAAGGNEQYF. CDR3 DNA sequence: TGTGCCAGCAGCTTAGCAGCGGGAGGGAACGAGCAGTACTTC.

This clonotype has a handful of counts. The rearrangement links TRBV27 to TRBJ2-7; 7 bases match TRBD1. Trimming cost V 5 bases and J 0 bases; bases outside gene matches: 10. From germline, CDR1 is MNHEY and CDR2 SMNVEV (reference sequence). The CDR3 runs to 16 residues. CDR3 protein: CASSPRTGESSYEQYF. The CDR3 DNA reads as TGTGCCAGCAGTCCCCGGACAGGCGAGAGCTCCTACGAGCAGTACTTC.

This clonotype appeared a few times. V is TRBV12-3 or TRBV12-4 and J is TRBJ2-7; D is uncertain. The CDR3 runs to 14 residues. The germline V and J ends were trimmed by 4 bases and 3 bases, with 13 bases remaining between them. The CDR3 loop is CASSSGLYNYEQYF. The CDR3 coding sequence is TGTGCCAGCAGTTCCGGGCTCTACAACTACGAGCAGTACTTC.

The genes are TRBV9 and TRBJ2-4; TRBD2 matches at 7 bases. Germline CDR1 is SGDLS and CDR2 is YYNGEE. The CDR3 runs 17 residues. Germline trimming cut 4 bases from V and 2 bases from J; bases unmatched to any gene: 12. CDR3 amino acids: CASSPRRRELSKNIQYF. DNA for the CDR3: TGTGCCAGCAGCCCCCGCCGGCGGGAGTTGTCCAAAAACATTCAGTACTTC.

This chain joins TRBV28 and TRBJ1-1, with D possibly being TRBD1 (6 bases). CDR3 size: 14 residues. V dropped 3 bases and J dropped 8 bases, with 16 bases sitting between them. Per the germline V gene, CDR1 is MDHEN and CDR2 is SYDVKM. This CDR3 is CASSFLSTGREAFF. Written as DNA, the CDR3 is TGTGCCAGCAGTTTTTTATCCACAGGGAGGGAAGCTTTCTTT.

The chain is built from TRBV6-1 and TRBJ1-6; the match to TRBD1 covers 7 bases. The V and J ends lost 7 bases and 6 bases, in that order; junction bases with no gene match: 9. CDR1 is MNHNS and CDR2 is SASEGT in the germline V gene. CDR3 length: 15 residues. CDR3 nucleotides: TGTGCCAGCAATGTGGGACAGCCTGGTAATTCACCCCTCCACTTT. Amino acid sequence: CASNVGQPGNSPLHF.

Many counts were recorded for this clonotype. The gene calls are TRBV13 and TRBJ2-5; perhaps TRBD2 as D (5 bases). This CDR3 region has 15 residues. The germline V gene encodes CDR1 PRHDT and CDR2 FYEKMQ (reference sequence). The ends were cut back, 8 bases at V and 2 bases at J, with 18 bases in the middle. The CDR3 here is CASGCVGGRQETQYF. The CDR3 DNA reads as TGTGCCAGCGGCTGTGTAGGAGGTAGACAAGAGACCCAGTACTTC.

This clonotype has ten or more counts. The chain recombines TRBV6-1 with TRBJ2-7, with a tentative D call TRBD1 (6 bases). CDR3 length equals 16 residues. The germline gives CDR1 MNHNS, CDR2 SASEGT. V lost 4 bases, J lost 4 bases, and 20 bases lay in between. The CDR3 sequence: CASSAQGSLGTYEQYF. CDR3 nucleotides: TGTGCCAGCAGTGCCCAGGGGTCCTTGGGTACTTACGAGCAGTACTTC.

The chain has TRBV6-1 and TRBJ2-7, with 9 positions matching TRBD2. This CDR3 region has 15 residues. Germline V CDR1 and CDR2: MNHNS, SASEGT. V was pared by 5 bases and J by 1 base, with 6 bases of the junction left unmatched. DNA for the CDR3: TGTGCCAGCAGTAGATCTAGCGGGATATCCTACGAGCAGTACTTC. Translated, it gives CASSRSSGISYEQYF.